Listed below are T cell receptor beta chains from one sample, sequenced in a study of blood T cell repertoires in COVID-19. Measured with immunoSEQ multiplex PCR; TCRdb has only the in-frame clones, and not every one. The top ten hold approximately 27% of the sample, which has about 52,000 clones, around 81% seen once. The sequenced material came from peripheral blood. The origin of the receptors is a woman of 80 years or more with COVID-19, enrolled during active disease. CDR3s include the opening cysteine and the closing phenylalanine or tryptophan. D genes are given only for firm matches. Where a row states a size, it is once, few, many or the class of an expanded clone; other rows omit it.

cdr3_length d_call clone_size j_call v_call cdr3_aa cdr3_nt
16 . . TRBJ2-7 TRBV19 CASSKEAATYLYEQYF TGTGCCAGTAGTAAGGAGGCAGCAACTTATCTATACGAGCAGTACTTC
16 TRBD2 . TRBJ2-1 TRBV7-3 CASSPGTAGGHYEQFF TGTGCCAGCAGCCCCGGGACCGCGGGAGGGCATTATGAGCAGTTCTTC
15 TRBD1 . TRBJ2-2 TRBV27 CASTTGDRNTGELFF TGTGCCAGCACAACCGGGGACAGGAACACCGGGGAGCTGTTTTTT
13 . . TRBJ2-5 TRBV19 CASSTGEEETQYF TGTGCCAGTAGTACCGGAGAGGAAGAGACCCAGTACTTC
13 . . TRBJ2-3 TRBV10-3 CAIMPSAGDTQYF TGTGCCATCATGCCGAGTGCGGGAGATACGCAGTATTTT
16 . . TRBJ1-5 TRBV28 CASIIGGGQGNQPQHF TGTGCCAGCATCATTGGGGGAGGGCAAGGCAATCAGCCCCAGCATTTT
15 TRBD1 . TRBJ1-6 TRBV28 CASRVQGAGNSPLHF TGTGCCAGCAGGGTCCAGGGGGCAGGTAATTCACCCCTCCACTTT
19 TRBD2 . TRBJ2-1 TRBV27 CASSLCRVPGLVCSYEQFF TGTGCCAGCAGCTTATGTAGGGTACCGGGACTAGTCTGTTCGTATGAGCAGTTCTTC
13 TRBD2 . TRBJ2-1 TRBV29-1 CSVELTSSNEQFF TGCAGCGTTGAGTTGACTAGCAGTAATGAGCAGTTCTTC
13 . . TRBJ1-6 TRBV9 CASSPRHNSPLHF TGTGCCAGCAGCCCCAGACACAATTCACCCCTCCACTTT
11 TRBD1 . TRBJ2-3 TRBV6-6 CASSYQGAENF TGTGCCAGCAGTTACCAGGGGGCGGAAAATTTT
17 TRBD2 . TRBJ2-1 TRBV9 CASSVPSAGGLYNEQFF TGTGCCAGCAGCGTTCCCTCAGCGGGAGGCTTATACAATGAGCAGTTCTTC
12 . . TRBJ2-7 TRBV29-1 CSGKKQGHEQYF TGCAGCGGTAAGAAACAGGGACACGAGCAGTACTTC
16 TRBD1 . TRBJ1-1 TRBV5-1 CASSLGTGRLYTEAFF TGCGCCAGCAGCTTGGGGACAGGGCGGTTGTACACTGAAGCTTTCTTT
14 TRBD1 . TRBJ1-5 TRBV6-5 CASRQGAGNQPQHF TGTGCCAGCAGGCAGGGGGCAGGCAATCAGCCCCAGCATTTT
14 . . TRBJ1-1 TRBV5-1 CASSGGLLVPEAFF TGCGCCAGCAGCGGGGGACTATTAGTCCCTGAAGCTTTCTTT
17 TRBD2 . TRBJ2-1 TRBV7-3 CASSLTAASGGYNEQFF TGTGCCAGCAGCTTAACGGCGGCTAGCGGAGGGTACAATGAGCAGTTCTTC
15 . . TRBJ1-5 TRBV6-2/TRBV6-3 CASSYSGLSNQPQHF TGTGCCAGCAGTTACTCTGGCCTTAGCAATCAGCCCCAGCATTTT
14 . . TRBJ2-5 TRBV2 CASRRQDNSETQYF TGTGCCAGCAGGAGACAGGACAACTCGGAGACCCAGTACTTC
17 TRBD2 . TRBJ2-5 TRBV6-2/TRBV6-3 CASSYTGTSGSTGTQYF TGTGCCAGCAGTTACACAGGGACTAGCGGGTCGACCGGGACCCAGTACTTC
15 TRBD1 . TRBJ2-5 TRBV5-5 CASSVGIGDSETQYF TGTGCCAGCAGCGTAGGTATAGGGGACAGCGAGACCCAGTACTTC
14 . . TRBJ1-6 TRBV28 CASRQGHYNSPLHF TGTGCCAGCAGACAGGGACACTATAATTCACCCCTCCACTTT
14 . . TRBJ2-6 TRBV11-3 CASSSGSGANVLTF TGTGCCAGCAGCTCAGGGTCTGGGGCCAACGTCCTGACTTTC
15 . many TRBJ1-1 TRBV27 CASSVSRGSNTEAFF TGTGCCAGCAGTGTATCCAGGGGCTCGAACACTGAAGCTTTCTTT
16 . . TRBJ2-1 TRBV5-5 CASSLGDLSSYNEQFF TGTGCCAGCAGCTTGGGCGACTTAAGCTCCTACAATGAGCAGTTCTTC
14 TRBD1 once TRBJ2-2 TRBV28 CAGAGAGGGGELFF TGTGCCGGGGCCGGGGCAGGGGGTGGCGGGGAGCTGTTTTTT
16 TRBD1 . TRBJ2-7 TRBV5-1 CASSKPGQGAGDEQYF TGCGCCAGCAGTAAACCGGGACAGGGGGCGGGTGACGAGCAGTACTTC
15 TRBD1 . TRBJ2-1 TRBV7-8 CASSDTGGSYNEQFF TGTGCCAGCAGCGACACAGGGGGCTCCTACAATGAGCAGTTCTTC
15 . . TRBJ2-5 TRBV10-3 CAISEGGVPQETQYF TGTGCCATCAGTGAAGGGGGGGTCCCCCAAGAGACCCAGTACTTC
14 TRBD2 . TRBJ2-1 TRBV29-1 CSVTGTGGYNEQFF TGCAGCGTTACGGGGACGGGAGGGTACAATGAGCAGTTCTTC
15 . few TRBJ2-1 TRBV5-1 CASSFEGGTYNEQFF TGCGCCAGCAGCTTCGAGGGAGGGACATACAATGAGCAGTTCTTC
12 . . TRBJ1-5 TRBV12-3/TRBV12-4 CASSSPGGAQHF TGTGCCAGCAGTTCCCCGGGGGGAGCCCAGCATTTT
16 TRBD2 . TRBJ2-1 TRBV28 CASSFASGNSYNEQFF TGTGCCAGCAGTTTTGCTAGCGGAAACTCCTACAATGAGCAGTTCTTC
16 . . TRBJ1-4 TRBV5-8 CASTLTPNPEDEQLFF TGTGCCAGCACCCTTACACCTAACCCGGAGGATGAACAACTGTTTTTT
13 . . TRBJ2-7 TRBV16 CASSPFQGYEQYF TGTGCCAGCAGCCCCTTCCAGGGTTACGAGCAGTACTTC